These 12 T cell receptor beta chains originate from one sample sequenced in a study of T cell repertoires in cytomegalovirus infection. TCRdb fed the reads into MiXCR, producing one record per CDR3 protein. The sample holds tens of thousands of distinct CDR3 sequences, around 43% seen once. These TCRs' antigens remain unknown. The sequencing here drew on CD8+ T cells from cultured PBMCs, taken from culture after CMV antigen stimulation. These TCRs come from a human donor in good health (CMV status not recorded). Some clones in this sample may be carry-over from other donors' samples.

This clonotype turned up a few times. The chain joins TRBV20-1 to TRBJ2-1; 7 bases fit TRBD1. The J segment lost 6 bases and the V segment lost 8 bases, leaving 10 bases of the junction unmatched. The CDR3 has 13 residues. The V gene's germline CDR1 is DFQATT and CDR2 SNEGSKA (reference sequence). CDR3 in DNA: TGCAGTCCTATAGGGACAGAGGGCAATGAGCAGTTCTTC. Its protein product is CSPIGTEGNEQFF.

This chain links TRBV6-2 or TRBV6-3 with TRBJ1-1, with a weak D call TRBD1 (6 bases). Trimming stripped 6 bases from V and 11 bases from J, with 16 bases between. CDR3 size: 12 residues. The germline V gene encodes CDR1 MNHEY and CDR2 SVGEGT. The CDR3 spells CASSPGQPQAFF. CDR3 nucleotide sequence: TGTGCCAGCAGCCCCGGACAGCCACAGGCTTTCTTT.

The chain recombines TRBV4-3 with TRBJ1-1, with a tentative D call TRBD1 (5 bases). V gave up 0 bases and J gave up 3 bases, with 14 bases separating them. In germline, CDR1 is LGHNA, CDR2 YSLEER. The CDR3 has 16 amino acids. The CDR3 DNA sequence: TGCGCCAGCAGCCAAGATGGGGCAGGGAGGGACACTGAAGCTTTCTTT. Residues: CASSQDGAGRDTEAFF.

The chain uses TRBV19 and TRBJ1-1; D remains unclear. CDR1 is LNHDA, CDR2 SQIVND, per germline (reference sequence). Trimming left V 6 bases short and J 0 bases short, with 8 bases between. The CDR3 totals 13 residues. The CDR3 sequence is CASRQTLNTEAFF. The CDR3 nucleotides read TGTGCCAGTAGACAGACCCTGAACACTGAAGCTTTCTTT.

The CDR3 here is CASSLDRGYADTQYF. The CDR3 DNA is TGTGCCAGCAGCTTAGACAGGGGGTATGCAGATACGCAGTATTTT. The chain recombines TRBV7-8 with TRBJ2-3, with 8 bases fitting TRBD1. There are 15 residues in the CDR3. Germline CDR1 is SGHVS and CDR2 is FQNEAQ. J was trimmed by 4 bases and V by 1 base; bases with no gene match: 4.

In DNA form, the CDR3 reads TGTGCCAGCAGCTTCGTTGTCGGGGGACTAGTCGATGAGCAGTTCTTC. Its translation is CASSFVVGGLVDEQFF. J is TRBJ2-1 and V is TRBV7-9; 8 positions agree with TRBD2. CDR1 and CDR2 from the germline V gene are SEHNR and FQNEAQ (reference sequence). The CDR3 has 16 residues. The trim removed 3 bases at V and 8 bases at J, leaving 12 bases unmatched.

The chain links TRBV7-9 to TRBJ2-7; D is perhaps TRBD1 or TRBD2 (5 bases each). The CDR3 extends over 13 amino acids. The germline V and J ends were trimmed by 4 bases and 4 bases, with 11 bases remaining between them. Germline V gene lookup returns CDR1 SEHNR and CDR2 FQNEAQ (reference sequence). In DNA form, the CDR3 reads TGTGCCAGCAGCTCCCGGGACGGATACGAGCAGTACTTC. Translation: CASSSRDGYEQYF.

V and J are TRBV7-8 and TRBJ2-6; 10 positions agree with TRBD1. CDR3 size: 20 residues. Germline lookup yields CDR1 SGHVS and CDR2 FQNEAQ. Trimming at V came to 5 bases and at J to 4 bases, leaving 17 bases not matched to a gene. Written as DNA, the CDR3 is TGTGCCAGCAGCCTCATTGAGGGGGGGACAGGGGTATCGGGGGCCAACGTCCTGACTTTC. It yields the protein CASSLIEGGTGVSGANVLTF.

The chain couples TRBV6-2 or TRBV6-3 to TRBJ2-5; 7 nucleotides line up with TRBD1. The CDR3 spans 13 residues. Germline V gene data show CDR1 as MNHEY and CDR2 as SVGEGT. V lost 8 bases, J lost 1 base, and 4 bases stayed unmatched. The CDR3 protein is CASDRDSQETQYF. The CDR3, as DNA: TGTGCCAGCGATCGGGACAGCCAAGAGACCCAGTACTTC.

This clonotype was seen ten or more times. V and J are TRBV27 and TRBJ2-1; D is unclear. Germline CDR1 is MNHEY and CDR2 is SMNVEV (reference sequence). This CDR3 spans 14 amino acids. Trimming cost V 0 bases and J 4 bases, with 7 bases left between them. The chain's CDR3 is CASSLSETYNEQFF. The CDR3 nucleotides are TGTGCCAGCAGTTTATCTGAGACTTACAATGAGCAGTTCTTC.

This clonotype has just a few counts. The CDR3 sequence: CASSPVIQGKSEAFF. CDR3 sequence (DNA): TGTGCCAGCAGCCCGGTTATTCAGGGGAAGAGTGAAGCTTTCTTT. The V gene is TRBV7-2, the J gene TRBJ1-1; weak D call: TRBD1 (6 bases). V lost 5 bases and J lost 7, with 20 bases in between. The germline V gene encodes CDR1 SGHTA and CDR2 FQGNSA. The CDR3 consists of 15 residues.

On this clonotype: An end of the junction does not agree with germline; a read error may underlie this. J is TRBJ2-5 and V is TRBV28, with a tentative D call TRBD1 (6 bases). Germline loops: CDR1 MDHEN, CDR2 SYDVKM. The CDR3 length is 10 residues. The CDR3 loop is CASRRGDTQF. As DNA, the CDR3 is TGTGCCAGCAGACGAGGGGACACACAATTC.